This T cell receptor (beta chain) came from a study of blood T cell repertoires in COVID-19 (TCRdb year 2020). At the level of the whole study: Samples covering the acute and convalescent phases of COVID-19 were provided by collaborators in the United States, Italy and Spain. Sample metadata almost always included a de-identified subject ID, COVID-19 status, age in years and sex. Deeply sampled blood TCRbeta repertoires from subjects exposed to, actively infected with, or recovered from COVID-19 were included in the dataset. The material from the prospective study consisted of cDNA or gDNA derived from T cells, B-cell-depleted T cells, or PBMCs. Samples came from the ongoing ImmuneRACE study (first 160 participants) plus 1,254 subjects from 6 global collaborators. A freely available public database, intended as a resource for researchers studying the immune response to SARS-CoV-2, is where the repertoires were released. Where HLA class I and class II types were available, the types were taken from metadata supplied by the sample provider, not from assay-based typing. The study at large found these results: How much clinical and demographic metadata was included differed by source and by participant, and the metadata was provided uncurated.

TCRbeta CDR3 regions were amplified from genomic DNA using the immunoSEQ Assay, a bias-controlled multiplex PCR. Under the source paper's analysis protocol: Nucleated cell counts per sample were estimated from amplification of reference gene primers within the assay. To quantify the absolute abundance of each unique TCRbeta CDR3 rearrangement, sequence reads were collapsed and filtered. For each sample, productive Simpson clonality was calculated as the square root of Simpson's diversity index over productive rearrangements. The table was pulled from immuneACCESS by TCRdb, which kept in-frame rearrangements only. Such tables lose some clones; where checked, under half of the loss comes from unresolved V genes, and the rest has no known cause. That table furnishes V, J and clone size, whereas the DNA furnished D and trimming. The sample table shows around 160,000 clones, and less than 90% are seen once. In total, the top ten clones hold about 39% of the sample.

This clone was observed a single time. The antigen it binds to is not known. No much larger clone is present one base from it, and per-base qualities are unavailable. Whole blood was collected in K2EDTA tubes by collaborating institutions according to the institutions' own protocols. For TCRbeta analysis, collaborators shipped samples in one of three forms: frozen whole blood, isolated PBMCs, or DNA extracted from either of those sample types. V lost 4 bases and J lost 2 bases; the stretch between them is 20 bases long. From cysteine to phenylalanine, the CDR3 is 17 amino acids long. Only the CDR3 portion is preserved as DNA: 51 bases, with reading frame beginning at the first base. Reading the germline V gene gives CDR1 LGHNA and CDR2 YNFKEQ.

This clonotype originated in a human donor in a cohort sampled during active COVID-19. Sequenced input: peripheral blood. The chain employs TRBV4-2 and TRBJ2-5; a weak D assignment points to TRBD2 (6 bases agree). Here the CDR3 is given as CASSLNLRRGRQETQYF. The nucleotide sequence is given as TGTGCCAGCAGCCTCAACCTGAGGAGGGGCAGACAAGAGACCCAGTACTTC.